This TCR beta chain derives from a study of cytomegalovirus exposure and HLA in healthy donors. Using immunoSEQ multiplex PCR, the repertoire was profiled, and TCRdb retains in-frame clones only, with some absent. The repertoire includes hundreds of thousands of clones, 86% of them detected once, and 0.83% sits in the top ten. This clone has a handful of counts. Germline loops: CDR1 MNHEY, CDR2 SMNVEV (reference sequence). V shed 7 bases and J shed 5 bases, with 18 bases lying between them. CDR3 length: 14 amino acids. The donors were part of the validation cohort, which consisted of roughly 110 subjects and was separate from the first cohort of about 650 subjects.

This rearrangement joins TRBV27 to TRBJ2-7; tentatively, D is TRBD2 (6 bases). Sequencing was done on a sample of PBMCs. This TCR was sampled from a woman younger than 35 in good health and CMV-seronegative. This CDR3 is CASNPHRRGHEQYF. The CDR3 DNA follows: TGTGCCAGCAACCCACATCGGAGGGGCCACGAGCAGTACTTC.